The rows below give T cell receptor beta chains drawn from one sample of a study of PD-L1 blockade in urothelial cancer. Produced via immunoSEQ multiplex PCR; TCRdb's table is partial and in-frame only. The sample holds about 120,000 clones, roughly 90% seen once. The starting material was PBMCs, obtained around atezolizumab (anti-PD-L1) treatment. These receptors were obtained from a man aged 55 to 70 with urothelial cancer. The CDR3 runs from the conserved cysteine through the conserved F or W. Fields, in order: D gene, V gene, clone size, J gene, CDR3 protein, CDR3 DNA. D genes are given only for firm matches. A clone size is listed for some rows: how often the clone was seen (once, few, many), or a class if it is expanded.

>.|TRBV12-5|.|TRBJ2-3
CASGLARVAEGTDTQYF
TGTGCTAGTGGTTTAGCCCGGGTAGCGGAGGGGACAGATACGCAGTATTTT
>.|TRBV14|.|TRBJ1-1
CASSQVVGGNTEAFF
TGTGCCAGCAGCCAAGTCGTCGGGGGGAACACTGAAGCTTTCTTT
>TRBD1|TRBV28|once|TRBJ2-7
CAATGHDSYEQYF
TGTGCCGCGACAGGGCACGACTCCTACGAGCAGTACTTC
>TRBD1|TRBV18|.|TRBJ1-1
CASSPGQKNTEAFF
TGTGCCAGCTCACCGGGACAGAAAAACACTGAAGCTTTCTTT
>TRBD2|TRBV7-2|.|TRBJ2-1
CASSLTSGAFNEQFF
TGTGCCAGCAGCCTGACTAGCGGGGCATTCAATGAGCAGTTCTTC
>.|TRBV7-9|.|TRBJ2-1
CASSQTTSMNEQFF
TGTGCCAGCAGCCAAACAACTAGCATGAATGAGCAGTTCTTC
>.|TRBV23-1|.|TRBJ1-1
CASSQSAGQRENTEAFF
TGCGCCAGCAGTCAATCGGCGGGGCAGAGAGAGAACACTGAAGCTTTCTTT
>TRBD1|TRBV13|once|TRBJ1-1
CASTRENRGNTEAFF
TGTGCCAGCACCAGAGAAAACAGGGGGAACACTGAAGCTTTCTTT
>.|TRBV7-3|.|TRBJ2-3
CASSLGGTADTQYF
TGTGCCAGCAGCTTAGGGGGGACTGCAGATACGCAGTATTTT
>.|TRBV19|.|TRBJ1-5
CASSIGRAYSNQPQHF
TGTGCCAGTAGTATAGGCAGGGCGTACAGCAATCAGCCCCAGCATTTT
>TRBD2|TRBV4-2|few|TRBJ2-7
CASSGTSGAYEQYF
TGTGCCAGCTCCGGGACTAGCGGGGCATACGAGCAGTACTTC
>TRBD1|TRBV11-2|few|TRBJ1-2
CASTTGGAIYTF
TGTGCCAGCACTACAGGGGGCGCGATCTATACCTTC
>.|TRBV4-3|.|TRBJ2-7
CASSPWRGRGQYF
TGCGCCAGCAGCCCTTGGCGGGGACGGGGGCAGTACTTC
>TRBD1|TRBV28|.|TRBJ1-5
CASRGGLTQPQHF
TGTGCCAGCAGAGGGGGCCTGACTCAGCCCCAGCATTTT
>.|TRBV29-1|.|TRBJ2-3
CSVETTVSTDTQYF
TGCAGCGTTGAAACTACGGTTAGCACAGATACGCAGTATTTT
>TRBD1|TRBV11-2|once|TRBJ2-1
CASSFRQGRQFF
TGTGCCAGCAGCTTCCGACAGGGCCGGCAGTTCTTC
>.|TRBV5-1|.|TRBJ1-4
CASSPTRGANEKLFF
TGCGCCAGCAGCCCTACGCGGGGGGCTAACGAAAAACTGTTTTTT
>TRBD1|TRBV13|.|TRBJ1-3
CASSPETGSGNTIYF
TGTGCCAGCAGCCCCGAGACAGGGTCTGGAAACACCATATATTTT
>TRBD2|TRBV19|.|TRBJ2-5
CASRIAGETQYF
TGTGCCAGCAGAATAGCGGGAGAGACCCAGTACTTC
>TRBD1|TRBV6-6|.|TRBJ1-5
CASSPTSGTGSVTQHF
TGTGCCAGCAGTCCAACATCCGGGACAGGGAGTGTTACCCAGCATTTT
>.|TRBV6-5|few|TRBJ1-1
CASRETGNTEAFF
TGTGCCAGCAGGGAAACAGGGAACACTGAAGCTTTCTTT
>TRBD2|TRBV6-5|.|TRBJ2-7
CASSRLAGARYEQYF
TGTGCCAGCAGCAGACTAGCGGGGGCCCGATACGAGCAGTACTTC
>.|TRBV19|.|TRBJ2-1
CASSIEGRASYNEQFF
TGTGCCAGTAGTATAGAGGGCAGGGCCTCCTACAATGAGCAGTTCTTC
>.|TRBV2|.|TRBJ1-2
CASRAAPAGAKGYTF
TGTGCCAGCAGGGCTGCCCCCGCAGGGGCGAAGGGCTACACCTTC
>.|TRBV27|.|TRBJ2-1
CANSLVAGIYNEQFF
TGTGCCAACAGTTTAGTTGCGGGGATCTACAATGAGCAGTTCTTC
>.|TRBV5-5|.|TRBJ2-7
CASSLESTGVAWEQYF
TGTGCCAGCAGCTTGGAATCGACGGGAGTGGCGTGGGAGCAGTACTTC
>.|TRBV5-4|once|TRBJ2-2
CASRVQGPNTGELFF
TGTGCCAGCAGGGTACAGGGACCGAACACCGGGGAGCTGTTTTTT
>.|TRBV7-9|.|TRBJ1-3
CASSFGQPGNTIYF
TGTGCCAGCAGCTTTGGACAGCCGGGAAACACCATATATTTT
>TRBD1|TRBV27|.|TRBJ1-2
CASSSDRGWYGYTF
TGTGCCAGCAGTTCGGACAGGGGATGGTATGGCTACACCTTC
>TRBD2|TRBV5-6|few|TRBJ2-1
CASSLARTSGLPYNEQFF
TGTGCCAGCAGCTTGGCCCGGACTAGCGGCCTGCCCTACAATGAGCAGTTCTTC
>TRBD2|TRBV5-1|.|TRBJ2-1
CASSPILAGGLSEQFF
TGCGCCAGCAGCCCAATACTAGCGGGGGGCCTTAGTGAGCAGTTCTTC
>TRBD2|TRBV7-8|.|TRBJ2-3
CASRAWGGGYTDTQYF
TGTGCCAGCAGGGCCTGGGGCGGGGGGTACACAGATACGCAGTATTTT
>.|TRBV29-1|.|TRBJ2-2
CSVRDMVSGELFF
TGCAGCGTTCGGGACATGGTCTCCGGGGAGCTGTTTTTT
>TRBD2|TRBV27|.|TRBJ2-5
CASSQRTSGIGVETQYF
TGTGCCAGCAGTCAACGGACTAGCGGGATAGGCGTGGAGACCCAGTACTTC
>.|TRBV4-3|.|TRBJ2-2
CASSHPQGTGELFF
TGCGCCAGCAGCCATCCACAGGGAACCGGGGAGCTGTTTTTT
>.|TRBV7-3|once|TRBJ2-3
CASSLKGRGGTDTQYF
TGTGCCAGCAGCTTAAAGGGGCGGGGAGGCACAGATACGCAGTATTTT
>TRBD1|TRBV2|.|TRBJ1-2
CASRARTGGAYGYTF
TGTGCCAGCAGGGCCCGGACAGGGGGCGCCTATGGCTACACCTTC
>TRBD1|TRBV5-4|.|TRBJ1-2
CASSLPGQGWGYTF
TGTGCCAGCAGCCTACCGGGACAGGGTTGGGGCTACACCTTC
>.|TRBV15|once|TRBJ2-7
CATSILQGYEQYF
TGTGCCACCAGCATATTACAGGGCTACGAGCAGTACTTC
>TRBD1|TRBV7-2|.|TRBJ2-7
CASSLGDRGSYEQYF
TGTGCCAGCAGTTTAGGGGACAGGGGCTCCTACGAGCAGTACTTC
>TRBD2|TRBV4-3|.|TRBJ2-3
CASSLLAGESTDTQYF
TGCGCCAGCAGCCTACTAGCGGGGGAGAGCACAGATACGCAGTATTTT
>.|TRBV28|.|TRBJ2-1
CASTMDWNNEQFF
TGTGCCAGCACCATGGACTGGAACAATGAGCAGTTCTTC
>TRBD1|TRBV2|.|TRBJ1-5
CASRRQGPQGQPQHF
TGTGCCAGCAGAAGACAGGGACCCCAGGGTCAGCCCCAGCATTTT
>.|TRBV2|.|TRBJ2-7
CASIRLAFPDSEQYF
TGTGCCAGCATCCGGCTGGCATTCCCCGACTCCGAGCAGTACTTC